Each of the 15 T cell receptor beta chains below was sequenced from the same sample in a study of blood T cell repertoires in COVID-19. Method: immunoSEQ multiplex PCR; TCRdb's copy keeps in-frame clones and lacks some. This sample has a few hundred thousand clones, with roughly four fifths found just once. The sequenced sample consisted of PBMCs or T cells enriched from blood (not recorded which). The receptors were sampled from a man over 45 who had recovered from COVID-19.

The chain combines TRBV7-9 with TRBJ2-3, with 7 positions matching TRBD2. Germline trimming cut 5 bases from V and 4 bases from J; bases unmatched to any gene: 21. Germline CDR1 is SEHNR and CDR2 is FQNEAQ (reference sequence). The CDR3 sequence is 19 residues long. The CDR3 spells CASSETTSAAPYDSDTQYF. CDR3 nucleotide sequence: TGTGCCAGCAGCGAGACCACTAGCGCAGCACCCTACGATTCAGATACGCAGTATTTT.

The chain couples TRBV6-6 to TRBJ2-7, with TRBD1 identical over 7 bases. The germline V gene encodes CDR1 MNHNY and CDR2 SVGAGI (reference sequence). J was trimmed by 5 bases and V by 6 bases; bases with no gene match: 10. The CDR3 totals 14 residues. The CDR3 protein is CASRDRAPFDEQYF. The CDR3 region has the DNA TGTGCCAGCAGAGACAGGGCCCCATTCGACGAGCAGTACTTC.

The J gene is TRBJ1-6, the V gene TRBV6-2 or TRBV6-3; D is unresolved. From germline, CDR1 is MNHEY and CDR2 SVGEGT. Trimming pared 2 bases from V and 10 bases from J, leaving 9 bases between. This CDR3 has 13 amino acids. In nucleotides, the CDR3 is TGTGCCAGCAGTTACGGGCCAGACTCACCCCTCCACTTT. Its protein is CASSYGPDSPLHF.

The chain links TRBV29-1 to TRBJ1-3; D unresolved. The CDR3 is 13 residues long. Germline values: CDR1 SQVTM, CDR2 ANQGSEA. V was shortened by 7 bases and J by 0 bases, with 10 bases between the two germline ends. CDR3 bases: TGCAGCGGTTCAGGCAACTCTGGAAACACCATATATTTT. It translates to CSGSGNSGNTIYF.

In its sample, this clone was seen a few times. The genes are TRBV11-1 and TRBJ2-7; 7 bases fit TRBD2. CDR1 is SGHAT, CDR2 FQDESV, per germline (reference sequence). The CDR3 is 15 residues long. With V trimmed by 5 bases and J by 3 bases, 10 bases remained unmatched. CDR3 in amino acids: CASSREGRARYEQYF. The CDR3 DNA sequence: TGTGCCAGCAGCCGAGAAGGGAGGGCCCGCTACGAGCAGTACTTC. The variable domain in full, with the rest retrieved from reference TRBV11-1 and TRBJ2-7, is EAEVAQSPRYKITEKSQAVAFWCDPISGHATLYWYRQILGQGPELLVQFQDESVVDDSQLPKDRFSAERLKGVDSTLKIQPAELGDSAMYLCASSREGRARYEQYFGPGTRLTVT.

The chain joins TRBV29-1 to TRBJ1-2, with 7 bases identical to TRBD1. This CDR3 has 13 residues. Unmatched junction bases numbered 8, after V lost 6 bases and J lost 4 bases. The germline V gene has CDR1 SQVTM and CDR2 ANQGSEA. The DNA for the CDR3 is TGCAGCGTAAGCCTGGGACAGATCTATGGCTACACCTTC. Amino acid sequence: CSVSLGQIYGYTF.

The CDR3 DNA follows: TGTGCCAGCAGTTTTTCGACCGGACAGGCTTACACCGGGGAGCTGTTTTTT. Protein product: CASSFSTGQAYTGELFF. V is TRBV27 and J is TRBJ2-2; 7 nucleotides align to TRBD1. J was trimmed by 3 bases and V by 3 bases; bases with no gene match: 10. Germline CDR1 and CDR2: MNHEY and SMNVEV (reference sequence). The CDR3 covers 17 residues.

The V gene is TRBV19, the J gene TRBJ2-7; TRBD1 matches at 7 bases. V trimming: 3 bases; J trimming: 3 bases; junction bases outside the gene matches: 5. CDR1 LNHDA and CDR2 SQIVND come from the germline V gene (reference sequence). The CDR3 loop spans 14 amino acids. CDR3 in DNA: TGTGCCAGTAGTATTGGTCAGGGGGTCTACGAGCAGTACTTC. Encoded protein: CASSIGQGVYEQYF.

J is TRBJ2-1 and V is TRBV7-2; tentative D call: TRBD2 (6 bases). V gave up 8 bases and J gave up 4 bases, with 12 bases separating them. CDR3 size: 13 residues. Germline CDR1 and CDR2: SGHTA and FQGNSA. CDR3 protein: CASVQRVYNEQFF. The CDR3 nucleotides are TGTGCCAGCGTCCAGCGGGTGTACAATGAGCAGTTCTTC.

This sequence joins TRBV15 and TRBJ2-7; 12 nucleotides match TRBD2. Germline V gives CDR1 LNHNV, CDR2 YYDKDF (reference sequence). CDR3 length: 16 amino acids. V shed 0 bases and J 5 bases; nucleotides not matched to a gene: 5. The CDR3 DNA reads as TGTGCCACCAGCAGAGATCGACTAGCGGGAGTCGACGAGCAGTACTTC. It yields the protein CATSRDRLAGVDEQYF. Full variable domain (outside the CDR3, taken from reference TRBV15 and TRBJ2-7): DAMVIQNPRYQVTQFGKPVTLSCSQTLNHNVMYWYQQKSSQAPKLLFHYYDKDFNNEADTPDNFQSRRPNTSFCFLDIRSPGLGDTAMYLCATSRDRLAGVDEQYFGPGTRLTVT.

The chain uses TRBV6-5 and TRBJ2-5; 8 nucleotides align to TRBD1. CDR3 length equals 16 residues. Germline V gene sequence: CDR1 MNHEY, CDR2 SVGAGI. V lost 0 bases and J lost 4; bases outside the gene matches: 7. This CDR3 reads CASSYSWTDRGETQYF. The CDR3 DNA is TGTGCCAGCAGTTACTCTTGGACAGACAGGGGAGAGACCCAGTACTTC.

The genes are TRBV19 and TRBJ1-2; 7 nucleotides match TRBD1. The ends lost 5 bases at V and 8 bases at J; junction bases unmatched: 14. The CDR3 totals 15 residues. The germline V gene encodes CDR1 LNHDA and CDR2 SQIVND (reference sequence). CDR3: CASSARGGGLLGYTF. The CDR3 DNA reads as TGTGCCAGTAGTGCCCGCGGAGGGGGCCTCTTGGGCTACACCTTC.

The chain couples TRBV4-2 to TRBJ2-7, with D maybe TRBD2 (6 bases). Deletions cut 1 base from V and 7 bases from J, with 17 bases between. The CDR3 runs 15 residues. CDR1 and CDR2 from the germline V gene are LGHNA and YNFKEQ. Written as DNA, the CDR3 is TGTGCCAGCAGCCAAGTAGGGCTAGCGTCGGGTGAGCAGTACTTC. It translates to CASSQVGLASGEQYF.

V is TRBV3-1 (or the pseudogene TRBV3-2) and J is TRBJ2-3; the D gene is possibly TRBD2 (5 bases). Germline loops: CDR1 LGHDT, CDR2 YNNKEL (reference sequence). The length of the CDR3 is 13 residues. The germline V and J ends were trimmed by 4 bases and 6 bases, with 11 bases remaining between them. The CDR3, as DNA: TGTGCCAGCAGCCCCCAACTAGTGGATACGCAGTATTTT. Its translation is CASSPQLVDTQYF.

The chain links TRBV29-1 to TRBJ1-2; 7 nucleotides agree with TRBD1. The germline gives CDR1 SQVTM, CDR2 ANQGSEA. CDR3 length: 18 amino acids. The trim removed 4 bases at V and 8 bases at J, leaving 25 bases unmatched. This chain's CDR3 is CSVALEDVQGLVILGYTF. In nucleotides, the CDR3 is TGCAGCGTTGCCCTTGAAGATGTACAGGGGTTAGTTATTTTGGGCTACACCTTC.